This T cell receptor (beta chain) was documented in a study of CD8 T cells in ankylosing spondylitis. Study observations and caveats: From matched ankylosing spondylitis synovial fluid, disease-linked clones were reportedly recovered at significantly enriched levels.

For this clonotype: Antigen unknown.

This CDR3 spans 14 amino acids. Trimming removed 0 bases from V and 6 bases from J, with 10 bases in between. CDR1 and CDR2 (germline): SGHRS, YFSETQ. TCRdb re-called the 5' RACE reads through MiXCR, storing one row per CDR3 protein. Among fewer than 400,000 distinct CDR3 sequences listed, roughly 14% were seen once. V gene TRBV5-1 combines with J gene TRBJ2-1, with D unclear. The receptor was derived from a male donor with ankylosing spondylitis or in good health (not recorded which). The sequenced sample was blood, either unsorted or a sorted T cell fraction (not recorded which). CDR3 DNA sequence: TGCGCCAGCAGCTTGGCCGAGATAGCCAATGAGCAGTTCTTC. Its protein product is CASSLAEIANEQFF.